This T cell receptor beta chain was documented in a study of vaccination and CD4 T cells after COVID-19. Study outcomes and limitations: The median number of SARS-CoV-2-reactive clonotypes increased from 21 to 38, a change that did not reach significance.

Treatment here: approximately 9-day PBMC culture with coronavirus spike peptide pools or control peptides (ViraFEST assay). Every well contained approximately 2.1 million PBMCs, which were grown with about 10 IU/ml IL-2 and about 9.5 ug/ml peptide pools. To note about this clonotype: Its matching antigen is unknown.

Oncomine TCR Beta short-read sequencing was applied to DNA from cultured CD4+ T cells. TCRdb reprocessed the PCR reads with MiXCR, giving one entry per CDR3 protein. The table includes 20,000 or so distinct CDR3 sequences, roughly 45% detected once. The CDR3 extends over 15 amino acids. Germline V CDR1 and CDR2: DFQATT, SNEGSKA (reference sequence). Trimming left V 3 bases short and J 1 base short, with 13 bases between. The TCR originated in a human donor who had recovered from COVID-19. The sequenced material came from CD4+ T cells from blood, cultured in vitro. The chain couples TRBV20-1 to TRBJ2-1; TRBD2 might be the D (6 bases). CDR3 sequence reads: CSASGLAHSYNEQFF. The DNA for the CDR3 is TGCAGTGCTAGCGGGCTAGCGCATTCCTACAATGAGCAGTTCTTC.